The clone carrying this T cell receptor beta chain turned up a few times. Time point of the sample: before trial treatment. V dropped 0 bases and J dropped 8 bases, with 15 bases sitting between them. Germline CDR1 reads SGHRS; CDR2 reads YFSETQ. CDR3 length equals 15 residues. Primers used for first-strand cDNA, a TRAV- and TRBV-specific set, covered both alpha and beta chains. A constant-region primer paired with the V-primer adapter amplified TCRs over around 18 PCR cycles. Via MiXCR, TCRdb re-called the reads, giving one row per CDR3 protein. The data hold around 68,000 distinct CDR3 sequences, with about 25% observed a single time. This entry comes from a study of low-dose radiotherapy and immunotherapy resistance in tumors.

The starting material was PBMCs, obtained before treatment. The rearrangement links TRBV5-1 to TRBJ2-1; D perhaps matches TRBD2 (6 bases). The TCR was taken from a male donor with rectosigmoid adenocarcinoma. CDR3 DNA: TGCGCCAGCAGCTTGGATGCCGGAGGGCTCGATGAGCAGTTCTTC. It yields the protein CASSLDAGGLDEQFF.